The 13 T cell receptor beta chains presented below share a single source sample, sequenced in a study of Graves' ophthalmopathy and Graves' hyperthyroidism. Using RNA transcripts, the TCR beta CDR3 regions were amplified. HTBI primers were employed in first-round RT-PCR, then a second-round multiplex PCR followed. MiXCR was run by TCRdb on the multiplex PCR reads, yielding one entry per CDR3 protein. The sample has 300,000 to 500,000 distinct CDR3 sequences, roughly 15% seen once. The sample was peripheral blood. The receptors were gathered from a woman under 30 with stable Graves' hyperthyroidism.

Ten or more counts support this clonotype. This sequence joins TRBV5-4 and TRBJ1-1; TRBD1 aligns across 8 bases. V shed 3 bases and J 0 bases; nucleotides not matched to a gene: 10. The germline CDR1 and CDR2 sequences are SGHNT and YYREEE (reference sequence). The length of the CDR3 is 17 residues. This CDR3 reads CASSSGQGRIMNTEAFF. In nucleotides, the CDR3 is TGTGCCAGCAGCTCAGGACAGGGAAGGATCATGAACACTGAAGCTTTCTTT. The full variable domain, completed using reference TRBV5-4 and TRBJ1-1, is ETGVTQSPTHLIKTRGQQVTLRCSSQSGHNTVSWYQQALGQGPQFIFQYYREEENGRGNFPPRFSGLQFPNYSSELNVNALELDDSALYLCASSSGQGRIMNTEAFFGQGTRLTVV.

This clonotype was seen repeatedly, ten times or more. The CDR3 bases are TGCAGTGCTAGGGGGGACGGAGCCCTCCCTCAGCCCCAGCATTTT. This codes for CSARGDGALPQPQHF. The rearrangement uses TRBV20-1 and TRBJ1-5; TRBD1 is a possible D gene (5 bases). This CDR3 contains 15 residues. Germline CDR1 and CDR2: DFQATT and SNEGSKA (reference sequence). V lost 3 bases to trimming and J lost 6 bases, with 18 bases between them.

The sample holds many counts of this clonotype. The V gene is TRBV12-3 or TRBV12-4, the J gene TRBJ2-5; the match to TRBD1 covers 7 bases. The CDR3 sequence is 14 residues long. The V and J ends lost 5 bases and 4 bases, in that order; junction bases with no gene match: 7. As DNA, the CDR3 is TGTGCCAGCAGTGCCAGGGGGTTGACAGAGACCCAGTACTTC. It encodes CASSARGLTETQYF.

This clonotype occurred a few times. The chain employs TRBV19 and TRBJ1-5; no clear D. This CDR3 region has 12 residues. Trimming shortened V by 8 bases and J by 7 bases, and 12 bases separated the two germline ends. Germline V lookup: CDR1 LNHDA, CDR2 SQIVND (reference sequence). CDR3 region: CASGSGWQPQHF. The CDR3 DNA is TGTGCCAGTGGTTCGGGGTGGCAGCCCCAGCATTTT.

This clonotype was found many times. The chain has TRBV11-2 and TRBJ2-7, with TRBD2 as a possible D gene (5 bases). Deletions cut 5 bases from V and 1 base from J, with 12 bases between. The CDR3 length is 14 residues. Germline CDR1 SGHAT, CDR2 FQNNGV. The CDR3 bases are TGTGCCAGCAGCACTAGGACCCCTTCCTACGAGCAGTACTTC. Its protein product is CASSTRTPSYEQYF.

The table lists this clonotype with many counts. J is TRBJ2-7 and V is TRBV9, with 8 positions matching TRBD2. Trimming removed 3 bases from V and 7 bases from J; junction bases left unmatched: 15. The CDR3 contains 16 residues. The germline gives CDR1 SGDLS, CDR2 YYNGEE. The CDR3 region is CASSAEPVGGAGEQYF. CDR3 DNA sequence: TGTGCCAGCAGCGCCGAACCCGTCGGGGGGGCGGGGGAGCAGTACTTC.

The table lists this clonotype with many counts. The gene calls are TRBV24-1 and TRBJ2-2; TRBD1 agrees at 7 bases. Germline CDR1 reads KGHDR; CDR2 reads SFDVKD. The CDR3 consists of 19 residues. Trimming took 1 base from V and 1 from J; bases not matched to a gene: 11. The CDR3 nucleotides read TGTGCCACCAGTGATTTAGACAGGGCATCAAGGGGGAACACCGGGGAGCTGTTTTTT. The encoded protein is CATSDLDRASRGNTGELFF.

This clonotype was seen ten or more times. This rearrangement joins TRBV6-1 to TRBJ1-6; D remains ambiguous. Germline-derived CDR1 and CDR2 are MNHNS and SASEGT. CDR3 size: 15 residues. V lost 5 bases, J lost 5 bases, and 13 bases lay in between. The CDR3 DNA follows: TGTGCCAGCAGTCCCTTGCTAGGGAATAATTCACCCCTCCACTTT. Encoded protein: CASSPLLGNNSPLHF.

This clonotype has a count of ten or more. The chain combines TRBV7-8 with TRBJ2-5; the D is unclear. The germline gives CDR1 SGHVS, CDR2 FQNEAQ. CDR3 length equals 16 residues. The V end lost 3 bases, the J end lost 2 bases, and 16 bases lay between the germline ends. In DNA form, the CDR3 reads TGTGCCAGCAGCTTTGTTCGATCCGCGGAACAAGAGACCCAGTACTTC. It translates to CASSFVRSAEQETQYF.

The table lists this clonotype with a count of one. The chain joins TRBV12-3 or TRBV12-4 to TRBJ1-2; TRBD1 might be the D (5 bases). The CDR3 has 14 amino acids. With 6 bases removed from V and 5 bases from J, the gap between germline ends came to 16 bases. The CDR3: CASSTWDGGYGYTF. CDR3 DNA: TGTGCCAGCAGCACTTGGGACGGGGGTTATGGCTACACCTTC.

Many counts were recorded for this clonotype. CDR3 DNA sequence: TGTGCCAGCAGTGAAGAGGGTAATAGCCTCGGCGAGCCCCAGCATTTT. Its translation: CASSEEGNSLGEPQHF. V and J are TRBV2 and TRBJ1-5, with unresolved D. Germline assignment: CDR1 SNHLY and CDR2 FYNNEI. Deletions cut 1 base from V and 8 bases from J, with 18 bases between. This CDR3 contains 16 residues.

Many counts were recorded for this clonotype. The CDR3 DNA follows: TGTGCCAGCAGTGTCGATAACAGGAACTACGAGCAGTACTTC. It codes for CASSVDNRNYEQYF. This chain connects TRBV6-1 to TRBJ2-7; D is possibly TRBD1 (5 bases). Deletions cut 4 bases from V and 3 bases from J, with 13 bases between. Germline CDR1 MNHNS, CDR2 SASEGT. The CDR3 extends over 14 amino acids.

The CDR3 coding sequence is TGTGCCAGCTCCCCTTCGGCTACTGGAAACACCATATATTTT. Encoded protein: CASSPSATGNTIYF. The rearrangement uses TRBV18 and TRBJ1-3; D not certain. The CDR3 is made up of 14 amino acids. Germline loops: CDR1 KGHSH, CDR2 LQKENI. V was clipped by 6 bases and J by 2 bases, with 11 bases between them.